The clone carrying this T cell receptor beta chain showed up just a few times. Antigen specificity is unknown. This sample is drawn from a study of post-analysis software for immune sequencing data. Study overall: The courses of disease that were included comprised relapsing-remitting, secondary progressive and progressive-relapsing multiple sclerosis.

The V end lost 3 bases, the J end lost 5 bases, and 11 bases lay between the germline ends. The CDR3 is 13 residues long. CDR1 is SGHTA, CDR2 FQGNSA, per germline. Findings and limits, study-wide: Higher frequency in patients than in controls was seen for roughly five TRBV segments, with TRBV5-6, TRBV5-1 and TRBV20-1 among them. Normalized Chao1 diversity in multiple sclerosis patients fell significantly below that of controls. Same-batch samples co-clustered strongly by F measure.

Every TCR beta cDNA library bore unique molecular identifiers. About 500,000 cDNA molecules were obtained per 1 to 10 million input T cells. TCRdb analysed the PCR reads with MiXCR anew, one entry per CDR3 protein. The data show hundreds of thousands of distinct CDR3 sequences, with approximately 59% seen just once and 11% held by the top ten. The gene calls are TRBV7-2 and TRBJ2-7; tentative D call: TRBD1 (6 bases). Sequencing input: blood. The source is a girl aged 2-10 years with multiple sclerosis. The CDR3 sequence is CASSFSPGDEQYF. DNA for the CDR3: TGTGCCAGCAGCTTCTCCCCAGGGGACGAGCAGTACTTC.